This entry is about one TCR beta chain. As yet, its antigen is unknown. The data were taken from a study of cytomegalovirus exposure and HLA in healthy donors. Trimming took 2 bases from V and 4 from J; bases not matched to a gene: 8. CDR1 is SGDLS and CDR2 is YYNGEE in the germline V gene. The CDR3 has 17 amino acids. Study results and limitations: The HLA-A and HLA-B alleles of most subjects were reportedly predicted accurately from TCR beta sequences.

Amplification used 60 Vbeta primers and 13 Jbeta primers. Method: immunoSEQ multiplex PCR; TCRdb's copy keeps in-frame clones and lacks some. The sample holds a few hundred thousand clones, approximately 81% seen once. This sequence was found in a woman aged 55-69 years in good health and CMV-seropositive. The gene calls are TRBV9 and TRBJ2-1, with 11 nucleotides matching TRBD2. The sequencing sample was made of PBMCs. Here the CDR3 reads CASSVRTSGWGYNEQFF. In DNA form, the CDR3 reads TGTGCCAGCAGCGTCCGGACTAGCGGGTGGGGATACAATGAGCAGTTCTTC.